This TCR beta chain was observed in a study of blood T cell repertoires in COVID-19. Study-level background: Sample material is recorded as cDNA or gDNA derived from T cells, B-cell-depleted T cells, or PBMCs.

Data came from immunoSEQ multiplex PCR; TCRdb stores just in-frame clones and leaves some out. The sample has 200,000 to 300,000 clones; about 87% are singletons. Sequences were obtained from peripheral blood. The sequence derives from a woman aged 60-75 years with COVID-19, enrolled during active disease.

The CDR3 sequence is CASSQKDSRTYEQYF. Here the CDR3 DNA reads TGCGCCAGCAGCCAAAAGGACTCCCGGACCTACGAGCAGTACTTC. The rearrangement joins TRBV5-1 to TRBJ2-7, with D maybe TRBD2 (5 bases). Germline V lookup: CDR1 SGHRS, CDR2 YFSETQ. With 4 bases removed from V and 2 bases from J, the gap between germline ends came to 16 bases. This CDR3 is 15 amino acids long.